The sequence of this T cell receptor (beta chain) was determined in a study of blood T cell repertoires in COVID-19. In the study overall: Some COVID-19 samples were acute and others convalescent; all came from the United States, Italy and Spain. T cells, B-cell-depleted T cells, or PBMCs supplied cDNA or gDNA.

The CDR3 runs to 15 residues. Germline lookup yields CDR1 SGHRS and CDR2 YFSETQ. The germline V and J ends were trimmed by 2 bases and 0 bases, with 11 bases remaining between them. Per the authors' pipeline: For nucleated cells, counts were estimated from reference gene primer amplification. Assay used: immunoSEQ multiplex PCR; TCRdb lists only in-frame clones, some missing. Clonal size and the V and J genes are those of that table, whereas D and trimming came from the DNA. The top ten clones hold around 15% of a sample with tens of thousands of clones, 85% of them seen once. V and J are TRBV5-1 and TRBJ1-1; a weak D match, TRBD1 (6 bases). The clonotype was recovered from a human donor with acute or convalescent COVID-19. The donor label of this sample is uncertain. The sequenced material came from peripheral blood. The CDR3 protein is CASSFGGQVNTEAFF. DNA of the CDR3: TGCGCCAGCAGCTTCGGGGGGCAGGTGAACACTGAAGCTTTCTTT.